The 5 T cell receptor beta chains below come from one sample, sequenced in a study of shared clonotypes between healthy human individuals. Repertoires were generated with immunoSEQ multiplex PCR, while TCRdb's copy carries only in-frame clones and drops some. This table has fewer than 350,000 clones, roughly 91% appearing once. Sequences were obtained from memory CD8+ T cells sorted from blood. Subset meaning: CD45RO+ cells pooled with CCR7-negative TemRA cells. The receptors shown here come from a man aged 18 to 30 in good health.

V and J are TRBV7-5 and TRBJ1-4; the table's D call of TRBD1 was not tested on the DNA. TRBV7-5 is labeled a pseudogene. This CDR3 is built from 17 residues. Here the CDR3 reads CARSSLGRGLVNEKLFF. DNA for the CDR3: TGTGCCAGAAGCTCCCTCGGCAGGGGGCTAGTTAATGAAAAACTGTTTTTT.

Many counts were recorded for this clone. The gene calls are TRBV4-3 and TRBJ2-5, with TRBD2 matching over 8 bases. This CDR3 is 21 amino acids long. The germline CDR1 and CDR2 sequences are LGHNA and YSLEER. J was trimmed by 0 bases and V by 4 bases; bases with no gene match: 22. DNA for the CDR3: TGCGCCAGCAGCCCAGGGGTGGTGGGAAGTATTAGCGGGGTATACCAAGAGACCCAGTACTTC. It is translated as CASSPGVVGSISGVYQETQYF.

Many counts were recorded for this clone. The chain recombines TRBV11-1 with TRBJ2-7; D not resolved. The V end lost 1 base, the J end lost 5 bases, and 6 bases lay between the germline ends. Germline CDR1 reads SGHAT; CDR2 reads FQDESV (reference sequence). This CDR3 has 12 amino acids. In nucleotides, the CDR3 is TGTGCCAGCAGCTTAGTAAGGCACGAGCAGTACTTC. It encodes CASSLVRHEQYF.

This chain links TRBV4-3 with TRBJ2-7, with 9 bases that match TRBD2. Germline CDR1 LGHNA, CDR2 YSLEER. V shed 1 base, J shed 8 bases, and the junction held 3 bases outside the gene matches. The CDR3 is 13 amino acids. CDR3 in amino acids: CASSQVTSGKQYF. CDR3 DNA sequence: TGCGCCAGCAGCCAAGTGACTAGCGGTAAGCAGTACTTC.

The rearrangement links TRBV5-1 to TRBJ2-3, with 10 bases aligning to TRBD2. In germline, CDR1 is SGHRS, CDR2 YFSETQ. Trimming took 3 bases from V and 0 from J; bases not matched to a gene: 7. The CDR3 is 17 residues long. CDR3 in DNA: TGCGCCAGCAGCTCTAGCGGGGGATTCGCTAGCACAGATACGCAGTATTTT. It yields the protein CASSSSGGFASTDTQYF. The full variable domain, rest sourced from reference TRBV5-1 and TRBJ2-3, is KAGVTQTPRYLIKTRGQQVTLSCSPISGHRSVSWYQQTPGQGLQFLFEYFSETQRNKGNFPGRFSGRQFSNSRSEMNVSTLELGDSALYLCASSSSGGFASTDTQYFGPGTRLTVL.